Listed here are 30 T cell receptor beta chains from one sample, sequenced in a study of CD8 T cell repertoires and HIV-1 epitope variants. These receptors are not linked to any known antigen. Sequenced by immunoSEQ multiplex PCR; TCRdb stores in-frame clones only, minus some. The sample carries about 5,200 clones, around two thirds recorded once. The sequencing input was cultured CD8+ T cells derived from PBMCs. These receptors were collected from a male donor with HIV.

The chain links TRBV7-2 to TRBJ2-5, with 10 positions matching TRBD2. Trimming cost V 1 base and J 4 bases; bases outside gene matches: 12. This CDR3 contains 18 residues. Germline values: CDR1 SGHTA, CDR2 FQGNSA. CDR3 region: CASSLGVGAGGPSETQYF. CDR3 bases: TGTGCCAGCAGCTTAGGGGTTGGAGCGGGAGGGCCCTCAGAGACCCAGTACTTC.

This sequence joins TRBV7-8 and TRBJ2-5, with D perhaps matching TRBD1 or TRBD2 (6 bases each). Germline CDR1 SGHVS, CDR2 FQNEAQ. Trimming pared 1 base from V and 5 bases from J, leaving 17 bases between. The CDR3 is made up of 16 amino acids. CDR3 sequence (DNA): TGTGCCAGCAGCTTAGGGTGGGACTCAGGGGTGGAGACCCAGTACTTC. Amino acids: CASSLGWDSGVETQYF.

J is TRBJ1-1 and V is TRBV15, with unresolved D. CDR1 is LNHNV and CDR2 is YYDKDF in the germline V gene (reference sequence). This CDR3 contains 13 residues. V lost 5 bases, J lost 1 base, and 8 bases lay in between. This CDR3 reads CATSQQPNTEAFF. In DNA form, the CDR3 reads TGTGCCACCAGCCAACAGCCGAACACTGAAGCTTTCTTT.

This rearrangement joins TRBV18 to TRBJ2-1; D is ambiguous. The CDR3 loop spans 14 amino acids. Germline loops: CDR1 KGHSH, CDR2 LQKENI. With 0 bases removed from V and 8 bases from J, the gap between germline ends came to 11 bases. CDR3 sequence: CASSPPESVYEQFF. DNA for the CDR3: TGTGCCAGCTCACCACCGGAAAGCGTCTATGAGCAGTTCTTC.

In this sample, this clone turned up a few times. The chain is built from TRBV19 and TRBJ1-2; possible D gene TRBD1, 6 bases. This CDR3 contains 13 residues. Trimming stripped 0 bases from V and 8 bases from J, with 10 bases between. The germline CDR1 and CDR2 sequences are LNHDA and SQIVND (reference sequence). CDR3 DNA: TGTGCCAGTAGTATAGATCACAGGGCCGGCTACACCTTC. Translation gives CASSIDHRAGYTF.

The chain joins TRBV27 to TRBJ2-2; TRBD1 matches at 11 bases. With 5 bases clipped from V and 3 bases from J, the junction kept 5 bases outside the gene matches. Germline CDR1 is MNHEY and CDR2 is SMNVEV (reference sequence). The CDR3 is 16 residues long. CDR3 nucleotides: TGTGCCAGCAGTGTCGGGACAGGGGGATACACCGGGGAGCTGTTTTTT. Translated: CASSVGTGGYTGELFF.

The chain carries TRBV5-4 and TRBJ1-2; D is undetermined. Germline V gene data show CDR1 as SGHNT and CDR2 as YYREEE (reference sequence). CDR3 size: 16 residues. Trimming stripped 4 bases from V and 3 bases from J, with 19 bases between. The DNA of the CDR3 is TGTGCCAGCAGCCCTTGGCCGGTAGAATTGGACTATGGCTACACCTTC. Protein product: CASSPWPVELDYGYTF.

This clone was seen only a few times. This chain uses TRBV7-3 with TRBJ2-1; D is perhaps TRBD1 (5 bases). CDR1 is SGHTA and CDR2 is FQGTGA in the germline V gene. With 2 bases removed from V and 7 bases from J, the gap between germline ends came to 15 bases. The length of the CDR3 is 15 residues. The CDR3 sequence is CASSLYQGWTNEQFF. The CDR3, as DNA: TGTGCCAGCAGCTTATATCAGGGTTGGACGAATGAGCAGTTCTTC. The full variable domain, rest sourced from reference TRBV7-3 and TRBJ2-1, is GAGVSQTPSNKVTEKGKYVELRCDPISGHTALYWYRQSLGQGPEFLIYFQGTGAADDSGLPNDRFFAVRPEGSVSTLKIQRTERGDSAVYLCASSLYQGWTNEQFFGPGTRLTVL.

The CDR3 loop reads CASSLDMSSYNEQFF. The CDR3 DNA follows: TGTGCCAGCAGCTTAGATATGAGCTCCTACAATGAGCAGTTCTTC. This chain joins TRBV7-7 and TRBJ2-1; D gene unclear. The germline V and J ends were trimmed by 1 base and 0 bases, with 7 bases remaining between them. The CDR3 has 15 residues. CDR1 is SSHAT, CDR2 FNYEAQ, per germline (reference sequence).

The chain has TRBV5-4 and TRBJ2-3, with TRBD2 matching over 8 bases. The CDR3 consists of 17 residues. Germline CDR1 is SGHNT and CDR2 is YYREEE (reference sequence). V lost 4 bases, J lost 5 bases, and 15 bases stayed unmatched. The CDR3 loop is CASSNFNRAGGQDTQYF. Written as DNA, the CDR3 is TGTGCCAGCAGCAACTTTAACAGGGCGGGGGGACAAGATACGCAGTATTTT.

This clone was observed a few times. The chain joins TRBV9 to TRBJ2-2, with D perhaps TRBD1 or TRBD2 (5 bases each). Germline assignment: CDR1 SGDLS and CDR2 YYNGEE. V lost 6 bases to trimming and J lost 1 base, with 10 bases between them. The CDR3 has 14 residues. The chain's CDR3 is CASKGPQNTGELFF. The CDR3 DNA reads as TGTGCCAGCAAGGGACCTCAGAACACCGGGGAGCTGTTTTTT. Full variable domain (missing parts from reference TRBV9 and TRBJ2-2): DSGVTQTPKHLITATGQRVTLRCSPRSGDLSVYWYQQSLDQGLQFLIQYYNGEERAKGNILERFSAQQFPDLHSELNLSSLELGDSALYFCASKGPQNTGELFFGEGSRLTVL.

The chain combines TRBV7-9 with TRBJ2-3; no clear D. CDR1 is SEHNR, CDR2 FQNEAQ, per germline (reference sequence). This CDR3 is built from 13 residues. Trimming pared 5 bases from V and 2 bases from J, leaving 8 bases between. DNA for the CDR3: TGTGCCAGCAGCCAGTTGGTCACAGATACGCAGTATTTT. The encoded protein is CASSQLVTDTQYF.

The J gene is TRBJ2-7, the V gene TRBV5-4; 10 bases match TRBD1. With 7 bases clipped from V and 1 base from J, the junction kept 2 bases outside the gene matches. This CDR3 is built from 13 residues. Germline loops: CDR1 SGHNT, CDR2 YYREEE (reference sequence). The CDR3 here is CASRDRGSYEQYF. The CDR3 DNA is TGTGCCAGCCGGGACAGGGGATCCTACGAGCAGTACTTC.

This clone was observed a few times. The rearrangement uses TRBV30 and TRBJ2-3, with D uncertain. CDR3 length: 14 residues. From germline, CDR1 is GTSNPN and CDR2 SVGIG (reference sequence). Trimming cost V 1 base and J 6 bases, with 14 bases left between them. The CDR3 DNA reads TGTGCCTGGAGTGGTGAGGTTGTTGGCGATACGCAGTATTTT. Protein: CAWSGEVVGDTQYF. Together with reference TRBV30 and TRBJ2-3, the CDR3 gives the full variable domain: SQTIHQWPATLVQPVGSPLSLECTVEGTSNPNLYWYRQAAGRGLQLLFYSVGIGQISSEVPQNLSASRPQDRQFILSSKKLLLSDSGFYLCAWSGEVVGDTQYFGPGTRLTVL.

The table lists this clone with a few counts. DNA for the CDR3: TGTGCCAGTAGTACCGGGACTAGCGGATACAATGAGCAGTTCTTC. Translation: CASSTGTSGYNEQFF. V gene TRBV19 combines with J gene TRBJ2-1; 11 nucleotides line up with TRBD2. Losses at the gene ends were 4 bases for V and 4 bases for J; bases not matched to a gene: 3. The germline V gene has CDR1 LNHDA and CDR2 SQIVND (reference sequence). This CDR3 spans 15 amino acids.

The chain combines TRBV10-3 with TRBJ2-3; TRBD2 aligns across 11 bases. Germline CDR1 and CDR2: ENHRY and SYGVKD. V was pared by 3 bases and J by 2 bases, with 13 bases of the junction left unmatched. The CDR3 sequence is 19 residues long. CDR3 region: CAISDLFSGREESTDTQYF. CDR3 sequence (DNA): TGTGCCATCAGTGATCTCTTTAGCGGGAGGGAAGAATCCACAGATACGCAGTATTTT.

The chain is built from TRBV27 and TRBJ2-7, with TRBD2 identical over 11 bases. CDR3 length equals 15 residues. The V segment lost 1 base and the J segment 3 bases; nucleotides outside the gene matches: 2. In germline, CDR1 is MNHEY, CDR2 SMNVEV (reference sequence). CDR3 sequence (DNA): TGTGCCAGCAGTTTATACCTAGCGGGGGGCTACGAGCAGTACTTC. Translating it yields CASSLYLAGGYEQYF.

This clone came up a few times. The chain is built from TRBV27 and TRBJ2-7; D unclear. Trimming left V 8 bases short and J 3 bases short, with 20 bases between. Germline V gene lookup returns CDR1 MNHEY and CDR2 SMNVEV (reference sequence). The CDR3 has 15 amino acids. CDR3 in amino acids: CASLEGPGPLYEQYF. The CDR3 DNA reads TGTGCCAGCCTCGAAGGACCAGGACCACTCTACGAGCAGTACTTC.

This clone was seen a handful of times. The chain employs TRBV15 and TRBJ1-1; D perhaps matches TRBD1 (5 bases). V shed 0 bases and J shed 1 base, with 9 bases lying between them. Looked up from germline, CDR1 is LNHNV and CDR2 is YYDKDF (reference sequence). The CDR3 runs 15 residues. CDR3 nucleotides: TGTGCCACCAGCAGAGATCGGGGCGAGAACACTGAAGCTTTCTTT. Translation: CATSRDRGENTEAFF.

The chain joins TRBV5-1 to TRBJ2-3; D not certain. V gave up 2 bases and J gave up 0 bases, with 10 bases separating them. This CDR3 contains 15 residues. Germline V gene data show CDR1 as SGHRS and CDR2 as YFSETQ. CDR3 bases: TGCGCCAGCAGCTTCGACTCTCCTAGCACAGATACGCAGTATTTT. It yields the protein CASSFDSPSTDTQYF.

The V gene is TRBV29-1, the J gene TRBJ2-1; 11 nucleotides line up with TRBD2. The CDR3 runs 17 residues. V lost 0 bases and J lost 7; bases outside the gene matches: 11. CDR1 SQVTM and CDR2 ANQGSEA come from the germline V gene. CDR3 amino acids: CSVEDLTSGVGGNEQFF. CDR3 coding DNA: TGCAGCGTTGAAGATTTGACTAGCGGGGTTGGCGGGAATGAGCAGTTCTTC.

CDR3 loop: CASSSSGSSYNEQFF. For the CDR3, the DNA is TGTGCCAGCAGCTCTAGCGGGAGCTCCTACAATGAGCAGTTCTTC. The chain links TRBV11-2 to TRBJ2-1, with TRBD2 matching over 10 bases. Germline V gene lookup returns CDR1 SGHAT and CDR2 FQNNGV. After removal of 4 bases from V and 0 bases from J, the junction contained 0 bases not matched to a gene. CDR3 length equals 15 residues.

The chain recombines TRBV13 with TRBJ2-1; 10 positions agree with TRBD1. After removal of 4 bases from V and 5 bases from J, the junction contained 5 bases not matched to a gene. Per the germline V gene, CDR1 is PRHDT and CDR2 is FYEKMQ (reference sequence). This CDR3 is built from 15 residues. CDR3: CASSSSGTGDNEQFF. CDR3 DNA sequence: TGTGCCAGCAGCTCCTCCGGGACAGGGGACAATGAGCAGTTCTTC. Variable domain in full (rest from reference TRBV13 and TRBJ2-1): AAGVIQSPRHLIKEKRETATLKCYPIPRHDTVYWYQQGPGQDPQFLISFYEKMQSDKGSIPDRFSAQQFSDYHSELNMSSLELGDSALYFCASSSSGTGDNEQFFGPGTRLTVL.

The chain combines TRBV7-9 with TRBJ2-5, with D uncertain. Germline CDR1 and CDR2: SEHNR and FQNEAQ (reference sequence). With 3 bases removed from V and 6 bases from J, the gap between germline ends came to 20 bases. There are 16 residues in the CDR3. The CDR3 sequence: CASSFGGIVVSKTQYF. The CDR3 coding sequence is TGTGCCAGCAGCTTCGGCGGTATAGTGGTTTCGAAGACCCAGTACTTC.

This clone was seen a handful of times. The chain has TRBV4-2 and TRBJ2-3, with TRBD2 as a possible D gene (6 bases). This CDR3 is 15 amino acids long. CDR1 is LGHNA, CDR2 YNFKEQ, per germline. Trimming took off 2 bases at V and 4 bases at J, with 13 bases between the two ends. The CDR3 DNA reads TGTGCCAGCAGCCAACTGGAGGGAGTCTCAGATACGCAGTATTTT. This gives the protein CASSQLEGVSDTQYF.

This clone was picked up one time. The chain couples TRBV5-5 to TRBJ2-7; possibly TRBD1 for D (5 bases). Per germline, CDR1 SGHKS and CDR2 YYEKEE (reference sequence). Trimming stripped 4 bases from V and 3 bases from J, with 11 bases between. The CDR3 totals 13 residues. The CDR3 region is CASSAYDSYEQYF. CDR3 bases: TGTGCCAGCAGCGCGTACGACAGCTACGAGCAGTACTTC.

The chain uses TRBV7-9 and TRBJ2-7; 12 bases agree with TRBD1. CDR1 is SEHNR and CDR2 is FQNEAQ in the germline V gene (reference sequence). V shed 1 base and J 5 bases; nucleotides not matched to a gene: 6. CDR3 length equals 16 residues. The CDR3 nucleotides read TGTGCCAGCAGCTTAGTTAGGGGACAGGGGGCCGACGAGCAGTACTTC. Its translation: CASSLVRGQGADEQYF.

The chain recombines TRBV29-1 with TRBJ1-1; 7 bases fit TRBD1. The ends lost 7 bases at V and 2 bases at J; junction bases unmatched: 1. This CDR3 has 11 amino acids. CDR1 and CDR2 (germline): SQVTM, ANQGSEA. The CDR3 spells CSGDSNTEAFF. The DNA for the CDR3 is TGCAGCGGGGACAGTAACACTGAAGCTTTCTTT.

A few counts support this clone. The chain employs TRBV13 and TRBJ1-2, with TRBD1 matching over 8 bases. CDR1 and CDR2 from the germline V gene are PRHDT and FYEKMQ (reference sequence). The J segment lost 4 bases and the V segment lost 4 bases, leaving 8 bases of the junction unmatched. The CDR3 consists of 15 residues. The CDR3 DNA reads as TGTGCCAGCAGCTCGCAGGAGGACAGGGTCTATGGCTACACCTTC. The encoded protein is CASSSQEDRVYGYTF.

The table lists this clone with a few counts. V is TRBV7-9 and J is TRBJ1-5; D is unresolved. The CDR3 consists of 16 residues. Germline loops: CDR1 SEHNR, CDR2 FQNEAQ (reference sequence). V was clipped by 5 bases and J by 2 bases, with 16 bases between them. The CDR3: CASSDARAGGNQPQHF. The CDR3 nucleotides are TGTGCCAGCAGCGATGCTCGGGCTGGGGGCAATCAGCCCCAGCATTTT.